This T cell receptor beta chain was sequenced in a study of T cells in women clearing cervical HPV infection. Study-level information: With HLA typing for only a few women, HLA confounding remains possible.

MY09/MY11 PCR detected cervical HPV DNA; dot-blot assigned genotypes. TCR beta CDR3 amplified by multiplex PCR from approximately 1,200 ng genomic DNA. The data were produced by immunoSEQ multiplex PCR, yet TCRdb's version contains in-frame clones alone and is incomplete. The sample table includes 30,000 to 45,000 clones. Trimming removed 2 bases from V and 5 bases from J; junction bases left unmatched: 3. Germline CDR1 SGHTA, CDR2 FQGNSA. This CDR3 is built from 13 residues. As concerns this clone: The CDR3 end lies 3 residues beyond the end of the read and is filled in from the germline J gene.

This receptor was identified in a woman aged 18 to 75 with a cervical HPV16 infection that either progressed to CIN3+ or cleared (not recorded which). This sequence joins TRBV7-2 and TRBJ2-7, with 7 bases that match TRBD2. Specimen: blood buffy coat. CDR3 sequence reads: CASSLYAGDEQYF. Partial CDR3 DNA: TGTGCCAGCAGCTTATATGCGGGGGACGAG.